This is a list of T cell receptor beta chains from one sample in a study of T cell responses to AZD1222 COVID-19 vaccine. Produced via immunoSEQ multiplex PCR; TCRdb's table is partial and in-frame only. The sample records 60,000 to 95,000 clones, about nine tenths being singletons. The material was peripheral blood, obtained 28 days after the second AZD1222 dose. These receptor sequences come from an adult who received the AZD1222 COVID-19 vaccine. The CDR3 runs from the conserved cysteine through the conserved F or W. A D gene is named only where the DNA matches it firmly. Part of the rows lack a size; the others show once, few, many or a class for expanded clones.

d_call	v_call	j_call	cdr3_length	clone_size	cdr3_nt	cdr3_aa
TRBD1	TRBV28	TRBJ2-5	15	once	TGTGCCAGCAGGCTGGGGCAGGGGGCTGGAGAGACCCAGTACTTC	CASRLGQGAGETQYF
.	TRBV11-2	TRBJ1-1	17	few	TGTGCCAGCAGCTTAGTGGGGCCAGGCCCCACTGGCACTGAAGCTTTCTTT	CASSLVGPGPTGTEAFF
.	TRBV24-1	TRBJ2-3	13	.	TGTGCCACCAGTGAGCCCGCAGTAAATACGCAGTATTTT	CATSEPAVNTQYF
TRBD1	TRBV11-2	TRBJ1-6	16	few	TGTGCCAGCAGCTCCCCGGGCAGGGGGCCCCATTCACCCCTCCACTTT	CASSSPGRGPHSPLHF
TRBD1	TRBV30	TRBJ1-6	15	.	TGTGCCTGGAGTGTCAAGGGGGGACAGACCTCACCCCTCCACTTT	CAWSVKGGQTSPLHF
.	TRBV19	TRBJ2-3	14	.	TGTGCCAGTATGGGAAGCACTTTTGGAGGTACGCAGTATTTT	CASMGSTFGGTQYF
.	TRBV5-5	TRBJ1-2	15	.	TGTGCCAGCAGCTTGGCCGTCTTGCAGGGTAATGGCTACACCTTC	CASSLAVLQGNGYTF
.	TRBV5-1	TRBJ1-1	16	.	TGCGCCAGCAGCCTACAACCCCCAGGGACAAACACTGAAGCTTTCTTT	CASSLQPPGTNTEAFF
.	TRBV4-1	TRBJ1-1	13	.	TGCGCCAGCAGCGCACAGGGAGACACTGAAGCTTTCTTT	CASSAQGDTEAFF
.	TRBV19	TRBJ1-5	15	.	TGTGCCAGTAGTCTAGGGATGACCAGCAATCAGCCCCAGCATTTT	CASSLGMTSNQPQHF
.	TRBV29-1	TRBJ2-2	14	.	TGCAGCGTTAAGAGTCAGGATGAGAGCGGGGAGCTGTTTTTT	CSVKSQDESGELFF
TRBD2	TRBV30	TRBJ2-7	14	.	TGTGCCTGGGGCCCCGGGGAGGGCTCCTACGAGCAGTACTTC	CAWGPGEGSYEQYF
.	TRBV27	TRBJ2-7	14	.	TGTGCCAGCAGTTTGGGGGGACGGTACTACGAGCAGTACTTC	CASSLGGRYYEQYF
.	TRBV3-1/TRBV3-2	TRBJ1-4	15	.	TGTGCCAGCAGCCAAGGATCCAAGGGCGGGGAAAAACTGTTTTTT	CASSQGSKGGEKLFF
.	TRBV4-3	TRBJ2-7	15	.	TGCGCCAGCAGCCAAGAGACCGGGGACCACTACGAGCAGTACTTC	CASSQETGDHYEQYF
.	TRBV6-5	TRBJ1-5	15	.	TGTGCCATCAATCGGGGACAATTAATAAATCAGCCCCAGCATTTT	CAINRGQLINQPQHF
TRBD1	TRBV9	TRBJ1-5	15	.	TGTGCCAGCAGCTCAGGGGGGGGGAACAATCAGCCCCAGCATTTT	CASSSGGGNNQPQHF
.	TRBV27	TRBJ1-2	16	.	TGTGCCAGCAGTCGATTAAGTACAGGGCCAAGCTATGGCTACACCTTC	CASSRLSTGPSYGYTF
TRBD2	TRBV4-1	TRBJ2-7	15	.	TGCGCCAGCAGCCAAGAACGTAGCGGGGCCAACGAGCAGTACTTC	CASSQERSGANEQYF
.	TRBV19	TRBJ1-5	14	.	TGTGCCAGCCGGCAGGGTGGGGGCAATCAGCCCCAGCATTTT	CASRQGGGNQPQHF
.	TRBV12-3/TRBV12-4	TRBJ2-7	13	.	TGTGCCAGCAGTCCGGGACAATCCTACGAGCAGTACTTC	CASSPGQSYEQYF
.	TRBV7-3	TRBJ2-2	14	.	TGTGCCAGCAGCGCGTTAGGGAACACCGGGGAGCTGTTTTTT	CASSALGNTGELFF
.	TRBV7-9	TRBJ1-2	15	.	TGTGCCAGCAGCTTAGCATACAGATTTAACTATGGCTACACCTTC	CASSLAYRFNYGYTF
.	TRBV6-4	TRBJ1-6	15	.	TGTGCCAGCACTCTTCCAGTTTCCCATAATTCACCCCTCCACTTT	CASTLPVSHNSPLHF
.	TRBV30	TRBJ1-5	14	.	TGTGCCTGGGCTTGGTGGGGGCCCAATCAGCCCCAGCATTTT	CAWAWWGPNQPQHF
.	TRBV2	TRBJ2-2	14	.	TGTGCCAGCAGTGAAGAAGCCTCCACCGGGGAGCTGTTTTTT	CASSEEASTGELFF
.	TRBV13	TRBJ2-7	14	.	TGTGCCAGCAGCTTAGACTCGGGCAGCTACGAGCAGTACTTC	CASSLDSGSYEQYF
.	TRBV27	TRBJ1-2	17	.	TGTGCCAGCAGCAGTTTATCGGAAGTATCGGGGGGCGGTGGCTACACCTTC	CASSSLSEVSGGGGYTF
.	TRBV5-4	TRBJ1-6	16	.	TGTGCCAGCAGCCTAACTCCTGGTAGGGATTATTCACCCCTCCACTTT	CASSLTPGRDYSPLHF
.	TRBV5-6	TRBJ1-3	13	.	TGTGCCAGCAGCTTTTACGGTCCGAACACCATATATTTT	CASSFYGPNTIYF
TRBD1	TRBV19	TRBJ1-5	15	.	TGTGCCAGTAGTATGGGGGGACAGGTCAATCAGCCCCAGCATTTT	CASSMGGQVNQPQHF
.	TRBV7-3	TRBJ1-1	14	few	TGTGCCAGCAGCTTATTGGACAGGAACACTGAAGCTTTCTTT	CASSLLDRNTEAFF
TRBD1	TRBV10-3	TRBJ2-1	13	.	TGTGCCATCAAGGGACAGGGGGCCGATGAGCAGTTCTTC	CAIKGQGADEQFF
TRBD1	TRBV20-1	TRBJ1-2	11	.	TGCAGCGTTACAGGGGGGCCTGGCTACACCTTC	CSVTGGPGYTF
.	TRBV15	TRBJ1-5	14	.	TGTGCCACCAGCAACTTCGGAGGCGGAGAGCCCCAGCATTTT	CATSNFGGGEPQHF
.	TRBV15	TRBJ1-1	16	.	TGTGCCACCAGCAGAGGTACTTATGGACAGTCGCCTGAAGCTTTCTTT	CATSRGTYGQSPEAFF
.	TRBV19	TRBJ1-2	15	once	TGTGCCAGTAGTATAGGGGTGGGATTTAACTATGGCTACACCTTC	CASSIGVGFNYGYTF
.	TRBV24-1	TRBJ2-3	16	.	TGTGCCACCAGTGATTCCAGCCGGCCTGGGACAGATACGCAGTATTTT	CATSDSSRPGTDTQYF
TRBD1	TRBV16	TRBJ1-1	15	.	TGTGCCAGCAGCCAATCCCCAGACAGGGGACACCGTCCAATCTTT	CASSQSPDRGHRPIF
TRBD1	TRBV3-1/TRBV3-2	TRBJ2-2	14	.	TGTGCCAGCAGCCGAGGACAGGGGGTCGGGGAGCTGTTTTTT	CASSRGQGVGELFF
TRBD1	TRBV5-1	TRBJ1-6	16	.	TGCGCCAGCAGCACCGACAGGGGAGGGCAAAATTCACCCCTCCACTTT	CASSTDRGGQNSPLHF
TRBD2	TRBV28	TRBJ2-5	16	.	TGTGCCAGCAGTTTGGAACTAGCGGGGGTCCAAGAGACCCAGTACTTC	CASSLELAGVQETQYF
.	TRBV25-1	TRBJ1-1	13	.	TGTGCCAGCAGTGAATATAAATCTCATGAAGCTTTCTTT	CASSEYKSHEAFF
.	TRBV11-2	TRBJ2-7	12	.	TGTGCCAGCAGCTTAGGTGCCTACGAGCAGTACTTC	CASSLGAYEQYF
.	TRBV27	TRBJ1-1	16	.	TGTGCCAGCAGTTTATCCGGGACGGTAATGAACACTGAAGCTTTCTTT	CASSLSGTVMNTEAFF
.	TRBV11-2	TRBJ1-1	12	.	TGTGCCAGCAGCTTAGGTCACACTGAAGCTTTCTTT	CASSLGHTEAFF
.	TRBV27	TRBJ2-7	16	few	TGTGCCAGCAGTCAATTAGCAGGGGTTCCGGCCTACGAGCAGTACTTC	CASSQLAGVPAYEQYF
TRBD2	TRBV6-1	TRBJ2-5	15	.	TGTGCCAGCACCAATAGCGGGGGGGAATGGGAGACCCAGTACTTC	CASTNSGGEWETQYF
TRBD1	TRBV30	TRBJ1-3	16	.	TGTGCCTGGAGTACCCCGACAGGGTTCCCTGGAAACACCATATATTTT	CAWSTPTGFPGNTIYF
TRBD2	TRBV28	TRBJ2-7	18	.	TGTGCCAGCAGTGGGACTAGCGGGGGTCCCGCTTTCCATTGGGAGCAGTACTTC	CASSGTSGGPAFHWEQYF
TRBD1	TRBV19	TRBJ1-5	18	.	TGTGCCAGTAGTATCGTTCCGGGACAGGAGTATAGCAATCAGCCCCAGCATTTT	CASSIVPGQEYSNQPQHF
TRBD2	TRBV7-3	TRBJ2-5	13	.	TGTGCCAGCAGCCGGGGACTACTAGAGACCCAGTACTTC	CASSRGLLETQYF
.	TRBV5-5	TRBJ2-3	15	.	TGTGCCAGCAGCTTTTTCAGGATTAGCACAGATACGCAGTATTTT	CASSFFRISTDTQYF